This TCR beta chain is drawn from a study of shared clonotypes between healthy human individuals. Note on this clone: What it recognizes is unknown. The sample contains more than one DNA sequence encoding this CDR3.

Trimming shortened V by 0 bases and J by 4 bases, and 6 bases separated the two germline ends. The germline CDR1 and CDR2 sequences are GTSNPN and SVGIG (reference sequence). The CDR3 spans 12 residues. Overall study findings and caveats: Clonotype sharing among donors likely depends on sequencing depth.

Generated by immunoSEQ multiplex PCR, the TCRdb table keeps only in-frame clones and is missing some. The table has roughly 2.2 million clones, 92% seen once. Sample: naive CD4+ T cells from PBMCs. As to subset: CD45RA+ positively selected. This TCR came from a man aged 18 to 29 in good health. Some clones in this sample may be carry-over from other donors' samples. This rearrangement joins TRBV30 to TRBJ2-5; D remains unclear. In DNA form, the CDR3 reads TGTGCCTGGAGTGTTACTGGAGAGACCCAGTACTTC. It yields the protein CAWSVTGETQYF.